The 6 T cell receptor beta chains below all came from one sample that was sequenced in a study of T cell repertoires in aging, cancer and after chemotherapy. TRB rearrangements spanning V, D and J were amplified using mixed TRB-A/B primers. TCRdb used MiXCR to reprocess the multiplex PCR reads, holding one entry per CDR3 protein. The sample records 5,000 to 6,500 distinct CDR3 sequences, roughly 21% being singletons. The template was genomic DNA from peripheral blood, not RNA. The sequencing input was blood. These receptor sequences come from a human donor in good health. The donor label of this sample is uncertain.

Notes on this clonotype: The junction departs from the called germline gene at one end, perhaps through a read error. The chain carries TRBV6-5 and TRBJ1-1, with D perhaps TRBD1 (6 bases). There are 13 residues in the CDR3. Germline values: CDR1 MNHEY, CDR2 SVGAGI. CDR3 coding DNA: TGTGCCAGCAGTTACTCGTTGGCAGGGGATGCTTACTTT. Its protein is CASSYSLAGDAYF.

This clonotype is medium-sized in the sample. The genes are TRBV6-2 or TRBV6-3 and TRBJ1-1; no clear D gene. Germline values: CDR1 MNHEY, CDR2 SVGEGT. With 4 bases removed from V and 1 base from J, the gap between germline ends came to 7 bases. This CDR3 spans 13 amino acids. The CDR3 is CASSSDENTEAFF. In nucleotides, the CDR3 is TGTGCCAGCAGTTCCGACGAGAACACTGAAGCTTTCTTT.

This clonotype was picked up a small number of times. V is TRBV20-1 and J is TRBJ1-5, with TRBD1 matching 8 bases. CDR3 size: 15 residues. Germline CDR1 DFQATT, CDR2 SNEGSKA (reference sequence). The V segment lost 6 bases and the J segment 4 bases; nucleotides outside the gene matches: 11. The CDR3 DNA is TGCAGTGCAATAACAGGGGGAATAAGGAATCAGCCCCAGCATTTT. Amino acids: CSAITGGIRNQPQHF.

This clonotype is classed as medium-sized. The chain combines TRBV18 with TRBJ2-1; tentative D call: TRBD1 (6 bases). The V end was cut by 0 bases, the J end by 10 bases, with 16 bases between. The CDR3 consists of 15 residues. Per germline, CDR1 KGHSH and CDR2 LQKENI. This CDR3 is CASSPPVLPGEEQFF. The CDR3 coding sequence is TGTGCCAGCTCACCACCCGTTCTCCCAGGGGAAGAGCAGTTCTTC.

By sample fraction, this clonotype is medium-sized. V gene TRBV5-6 combines with J gene TRBJ1-6, with a possible D match to TRBD1 (5 bases). The V end lost 2 bases, the J end lost 8 bases, and 11 bases lay between the germline ends. Germline V lookup: CDR1 SGHDT, CDR2 YYEEEE. The CDR3 is 14 residues long. CDR3 DNA: TGTGCCAGCAGCTTAGGCCAGGGAGATTCACCCCTCCACTTT. It encodes CASSLGQGDSPLHF.

CDR3 sequence (DNA): TGTGCCACCAGTCGAGGGGGTCCTAACTATGGCTACACCTTC. Amino acids: CATSRGGPNYGYTF. This chain joins TRBV24-1 and TRBJ1-2, with D possibly being TRBD1 (6 bases). CDR1 is KGHDR, CDR2 SFDVKD, per germline. V shed 6 bases and J shed 0 bases, with 10 bases lying between them. The CDR3 consists of 14 residues.